This T cell receptor (beta chain) stems from a study of T cell repertoires in cytomegalovirus infection. Study findings and constraints: The study found HLA-C-restricted CMV-specific TCR beta clonotypes dominating the ex vivo response.

This clonotype was recorded a few times. Its specificity is unknown. CDR1 is SEHNR and CDR2 is FQNEAQ in the germline V gene (reference sequence). Trimming removed 4 bases from V and 10 bases from J; junction bases left unmatched: 9. The CDR3 length is 15 residues. TCRdb fed the reads into MiXCR, producing one record per CDR3 protein. This table holds around 750,000 distinct CDR3 sequences, about 33% found once. This sequence joins TRBV7-9 and TRBJ2-1; 11 nucleotides match TRBD1. Sequencing was performed on cultured CD8+ T cells from PBMCs, taken from culture after CMV antigen stimulation. This sequence originates from a human donor in good health (CMV status not recorded). Some clones in this sample may be carry-over from other donors' samples. The CDR3 loop is CASSSSGTGGREQFF. The CDR3 DNA reads TGTGCCAGCAGCTCTTCTGGGACAGGGGGTAGGGAGCAGTTCTTC. The full variable domain, rest sourced from reference TRBV7-9 and TRBJ2-1, is DTGVSQNPRHKITKRGQNVTFRCDPISEHNRLYWYRQTLGQGPEFLTYFQNEAQLEKSRLLSDRFSAERPKGSFSTLEIQRTEQGDSAMYLCASSSSGTGGREQFFGPGTRLTVL.